This T cell receptor beta chain emerged from a study of chemoradiotherapy in HPV16-positive cancers. Study results and caveats: For HPV16-positive patients, expanding HPV-responsive T cells associated with longer recurrence-free survival.

V shed 0 bases, J shed 3 bases, and the junction held 7 bases outside the gene matches. This CDR3 is 16 amino acids long. CDR1 is PRHDT, CDR2 FYEKMQ, per germline (reference sequence). Repertoires were generated with immunoSEQ multiplex PCR, while TCRdb's copy carries only in-frame clones and drops some. Among around 9,500 clones listed, 71% were seen once. Note on this clone: Its antigen is currently unknown.

This rearrangement joins TRBV13 to TRBJ2-7; 8 nucleotides match TRBD2. The origin of this receptor is a human donor with HPV-associated anogenital cancer. The sample was taken from a patient who underwent chemoradiotherapy. The CDR3 region has the DNA TGTGCCAGCAGCTTAGGCTTCCGGGGGGGCAACTACGAGCAGTACTTC. As protein: CASSLGFRGGNYEQYF.